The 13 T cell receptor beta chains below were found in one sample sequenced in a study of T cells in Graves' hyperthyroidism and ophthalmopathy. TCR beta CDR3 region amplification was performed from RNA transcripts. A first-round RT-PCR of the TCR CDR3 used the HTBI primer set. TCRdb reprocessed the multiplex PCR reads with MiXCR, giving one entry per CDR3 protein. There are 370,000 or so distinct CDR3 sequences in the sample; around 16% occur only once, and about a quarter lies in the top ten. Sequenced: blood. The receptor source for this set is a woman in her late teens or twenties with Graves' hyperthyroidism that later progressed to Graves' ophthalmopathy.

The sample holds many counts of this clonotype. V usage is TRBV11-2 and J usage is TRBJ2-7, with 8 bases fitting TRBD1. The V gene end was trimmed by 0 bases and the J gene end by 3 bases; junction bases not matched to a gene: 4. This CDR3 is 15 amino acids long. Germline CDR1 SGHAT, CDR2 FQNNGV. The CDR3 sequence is CASSLDGQGLYEQYF. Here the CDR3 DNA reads TGTGCCAGCAGCTTAGATGGACAGGGACTCTACGAGCAGTACTTC.

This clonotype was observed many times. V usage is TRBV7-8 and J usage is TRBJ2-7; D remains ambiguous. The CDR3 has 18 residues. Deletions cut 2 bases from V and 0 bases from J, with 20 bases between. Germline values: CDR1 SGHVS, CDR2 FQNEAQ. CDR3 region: CASSLRGGFKSSSYEQYF. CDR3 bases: TGTGCCAGCAGCTTACGAGGCGGATTCAAATCGAGCTCCTACGAGCAGTACTTC.

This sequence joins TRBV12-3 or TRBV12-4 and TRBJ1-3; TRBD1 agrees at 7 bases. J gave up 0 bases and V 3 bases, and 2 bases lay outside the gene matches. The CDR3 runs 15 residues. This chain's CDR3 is CASSLGQYSGNTIYF. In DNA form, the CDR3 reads TGTGCCAGCAGTTTGGGACAGTACTCTGGAAACACCATATATTTT.

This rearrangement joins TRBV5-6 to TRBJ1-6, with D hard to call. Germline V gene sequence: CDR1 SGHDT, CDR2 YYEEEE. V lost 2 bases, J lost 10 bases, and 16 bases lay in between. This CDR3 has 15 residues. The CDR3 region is CASSFLDKGRSPLHF. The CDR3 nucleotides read TGTGCCAGCAGCTTTTTGGATAAAGGTCGGTCACCCCTCCACTTT.

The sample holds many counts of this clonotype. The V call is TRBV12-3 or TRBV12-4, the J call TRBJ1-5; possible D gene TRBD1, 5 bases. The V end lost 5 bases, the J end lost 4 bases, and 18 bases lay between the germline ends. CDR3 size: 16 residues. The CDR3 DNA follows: TGTGCCAGCAGTCAACGAACCGGGACGGCGAATCAGCCCCAGCATTTT. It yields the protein CASSQRTGTANQPQHF.

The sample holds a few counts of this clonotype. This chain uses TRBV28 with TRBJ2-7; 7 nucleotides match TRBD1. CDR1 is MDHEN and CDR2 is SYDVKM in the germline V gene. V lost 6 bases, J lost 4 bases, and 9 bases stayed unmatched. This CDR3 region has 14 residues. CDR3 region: CASSPARGRYEQYF. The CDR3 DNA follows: TGTGCCAGCAGCCCAGCTAGGGGGCGATACGAGCAGTACTTC.

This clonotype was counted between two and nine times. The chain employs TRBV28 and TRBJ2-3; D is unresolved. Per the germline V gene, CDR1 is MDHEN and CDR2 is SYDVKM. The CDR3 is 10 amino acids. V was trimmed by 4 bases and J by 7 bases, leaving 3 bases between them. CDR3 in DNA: TGTGCCAGCAGTTCTTATACGCAGTATTTT. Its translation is CASSSYTQYF. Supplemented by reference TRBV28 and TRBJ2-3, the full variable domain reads DVKVTQSSRYLVKRTGEKVFLECVQDMDHENMFWYRQDPGLGLRLIYFSYDVKMKEKGDIPEGYSVSREKKERFSLILESASTNQTSMYLCASSSYTQYFGPGTRLTVL.

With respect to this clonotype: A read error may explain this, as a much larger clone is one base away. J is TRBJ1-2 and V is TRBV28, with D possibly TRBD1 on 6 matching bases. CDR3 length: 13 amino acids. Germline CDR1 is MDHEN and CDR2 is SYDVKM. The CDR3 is CASSLDRSYDYTF. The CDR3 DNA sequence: TGTGCCAGCAGCCTAGACAGGAGCTATGACTACACCTTC.

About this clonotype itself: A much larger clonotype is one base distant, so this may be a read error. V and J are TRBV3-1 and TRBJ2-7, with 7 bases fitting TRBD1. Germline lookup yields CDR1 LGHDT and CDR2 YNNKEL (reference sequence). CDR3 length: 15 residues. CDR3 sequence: CASSRGTVGPYEPYF. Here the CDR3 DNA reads TGTGCCAGCAGCCGGGGGACAGTGGGGCCCTACGAGCCGTACTTC.

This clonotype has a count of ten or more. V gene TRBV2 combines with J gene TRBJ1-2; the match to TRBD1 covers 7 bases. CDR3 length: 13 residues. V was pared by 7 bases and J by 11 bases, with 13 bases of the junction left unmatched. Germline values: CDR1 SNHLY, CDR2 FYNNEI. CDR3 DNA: TGTGCCAGCAAGACAGGGCCCAAGGGTGCGTACACCTTC. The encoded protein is CASKTGPKGAYTF.

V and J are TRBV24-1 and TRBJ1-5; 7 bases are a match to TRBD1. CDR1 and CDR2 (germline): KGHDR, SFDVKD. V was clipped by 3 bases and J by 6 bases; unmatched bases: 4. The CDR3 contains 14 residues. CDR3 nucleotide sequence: TGTGCCACCAGTGATGAGACAGGGATTCAGCCCCAGCATTTT. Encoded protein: CATSDETGIQPQHF.

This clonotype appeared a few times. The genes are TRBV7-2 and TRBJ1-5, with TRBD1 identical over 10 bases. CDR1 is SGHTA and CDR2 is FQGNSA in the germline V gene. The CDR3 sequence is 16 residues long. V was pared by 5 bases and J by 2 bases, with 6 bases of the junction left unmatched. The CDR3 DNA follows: TGTGCCAGCAGCCGCGGGGGGACAGGGGGCAATCAGCCCCAGCATTTT. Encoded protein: CASSRGGTGGNQPQHF.

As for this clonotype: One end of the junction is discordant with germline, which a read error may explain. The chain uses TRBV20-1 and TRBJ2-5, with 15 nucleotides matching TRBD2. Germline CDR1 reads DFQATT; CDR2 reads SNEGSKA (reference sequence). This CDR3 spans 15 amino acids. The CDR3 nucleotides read TGCGGTGCTGAGGGACTAGCGGGAGGTCAAGAGACCCAGTACTTC. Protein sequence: CGAEGLAGGQETQYF.